The 26 T cell receptor beta chains reported below all come from one sample, sequenced in a study of blood T cell repertoires in COVID-19. Repertoires were generated with immunoSEQ multiplex PCR, while TCRdb's copy carries only in-frame clones and drops some. Of over 150,000 clones listed, over 60% are singletons. The material sequenced was peripheral blood. The receptors derive from a man aged 55 to 70 with acute or convalescent COVID-19.

The chain has TRBV27 and TRBJ2-2; no definite D call. V lost 5 bases and J lost 4, with 5 bases in between. CDR1 and CDR2 from the germline V gene are MNHEY and SMNVEV (reference sequence). This CDR3 is 12 amino acids long. CDR3 DNA sequence: TGTGCCAGCAGTCCGAGCACCGGGGAGCTGTTTTTT. Protein sequence: CASSPSTGELFF.

The chain links TRBV10-3 to TRBJ2-6; D is undetermined. This CDR3 spans 14 amino acids. From germline, CDR1 is ENHRY and CDR2 SYGVKD. V shed 4 bases and J shed 0 bases, with 4 bases lying between them. The CDR3 spells CAISASSGANVLTF. In nucleotides, the CDR3 is TGTGCCATCAGTGCTTCCTCTGGGGCCAACGTCCTGACTTTC.

This rearrangement joins TRBV19 to TRBJ2-5; possibly TRBD2 for D (6 bases). Germline V CDR1 and CDR2: LNHDA, SQIVND (reference sequence). V was pared by 3 bases and J by 5 bases, with 10 bases between. This CDR3 is built from 13 residues. The CDR3 is CASSMGTLETQYF. As DNA, the CDR3 is TGTGCCAGTAGTATGGGGACTCTGGAGACCCAGTACTTC.

The chain employs TRBV5-6 and TRBJ2-7; 9 bases fit TRBD1. V was clipped by 4 bases and J by 6 bases; unmatched bases: 8. This CDR3 region has 14 residues. Per the germline V gene, CDR1 is SGHDT and CDR2 is YYEEEE. CDR3 DNA sequence: TGTGCCAGCAGCCGGACAGGGGCGCTCGGCGAGCAGTACTTC. This translates into CASSRTGALGEQYF.

This rearrangement joins TRBV18 to TRBJ1-4, with D maybe TRBD1 (5 bases). V lost 3 bases to trimming and J lost 3 bases, with 11 bases between them. Germline CDR1 reads KGHSH; CDR2 reads LQKENI. This CDR3 is 15 amino acids long. CDR3: CASSPPGYANEKLFF. CDR3 sequence (DNA): TGTGCCAGCTCACCTCCAGGGTATGCTAATGAAAAACTGTTTTTT.

The V gene is TRBV7-8, the J gene TRBJ1-5; D gene uncertain. The V end was cut by 2 bases, the J end by 2 bases, with 10 bases between. Per the germline V gene, CDR1 is SGHVS and CDR2 is FQNEAQ. This CDR3 has 15 residues. The CDR3: CASSLLESGNQPQHF. Written as DNA, the CDR3 is TGTGCCAGCAGCTTATTGGAGTCGGGCAATCAGCCCCAGCATTTT.

The chain is built from TRBV11-1 and TRBJ2-5; 7 bases agree with TRBD1. V lost 5 bases and J lost 5; bases outside the gene matches: 8. This CDR3 comprises 14 residues. Germline assignment: CDR1 SGHAT and CDR2 FQDESV (reference sequence). CDR3 bases: TGTGCCAGCAGCCAGGGGGAAGGGGATGAGACCCAGTACTTC. It encodes CASSQGEGDETQYF.

This clone came up a few times. The CDR3 reads CASSLADNSPLHF. The CDR3 DNA reads as TGTGCCAGCAGCTTAGCCGATAATTCACCCCTCCACTTT. This rearrangement joins TRBV7-8 to TRBJ1-6, with no clear D. Trimming removed 0 bases at V and 5 bases at J, with 2 bases between. Germline CDR1 is SGHVS and CDR2 is FQNEAQ. This CDR3 has 13 residues.

The chain links TRBV18 to TRBJ1-1, with 8 bases matching TRBD1. The CDR3 extends over 15 amino acids. V gave up 3 bases and J gave up 5 bases; unmatched junction bases: 8. CDR1 is KGHSH and CDR2 is LQKENI in the germline V gene. CDR3 sequence reads: CASSPGTGGKTEAFF. As DNA, the CDR3 is TGTGCCAGCTCACCGGGTACAGGGGGAAAGACTGAAGCTTTCTTT.

The rearrangement joins TRBV7-8 to TRBJ2-1; 10 positions match TRBD2. CDR1 is SGHVS and CDR2 is FQNEAQ in the germline V gene. The CDR3 sequence is 17 residues long. Trimming took 5 bases from V and 7 from J; bases not matched to a gene: 14. CDR3 sequence: CASSRGSLAGARNEQFF. The CDR3 bases are TGTGCCAGCAGCCGAGGTAGTCTAGCGGGGGCCCGGAATGAGCAGTTCTTC. The whole variable domain, filled in from reference TRBV7-8 and TRBJ2-1, reads GAGVSQSPRYKVAKRGQDVALRCDPISGHVSLFWYQQALGQGPEFLTYFQNEAQLDKSGLPSDRFFAERPEGSVSTLKIQRTQQEDSAVYLCASSRGSLAGARNEQFFGPGTRLTVL.

The CDR3 nucleotides read TGTGCCACCAGTGCTCAACAGGGAGGGGGCTACACCTTC. Translation gives CATSAQQGGGYTF. V gene TRBV24-1 combines with J gene TRBJ1-2; D perhaps matches TRBD1 (6 bases). From germline, CDR1 is KGHDR and CDR2 SFDVKD. The length of the CDR3 is 13 residues. Trimming stripped 5 bases from V and 8 bases from J, with 14 bases between.

This clone has only one observation. V gene TRBV15 combines with J gene TRBJ1-2; no definite D call. CDR3 length: 17 amino acids. In germline, CDR1 is LNHNV, CDR2 YYDKDF (reference sequence). V lost 0 bases and J 1 base, leaving 15 bases between the germline ends. The DNA of the CDR3 is TGTGCCACCAGCAGAGATTACCCTAGTTCAGTTAACTATGGCTACACCTTC. This codes for CATSRDYPSSVNYGYTF.

The chain combines TRBV19 with TRBJ2-3; TRBD2 matches at 11 bases. Germline V gene lookup returns CDR1 LNHDA and CDR2 SQIVND (reference sequence). The trim removed 6 bases at V and 2 bases at J, leaving 10 bases unmatched. CDR3 size: 17 residues. CDR3 protein: CASRDPGLADLTDTQYF. CDR3 nucleotides: TGTGCCAGTAGAGACCCGGGACTAGCGGATCTCACAGATACGCAGTATTTT. The full variable domain, in which reference TRBV19 and TRBJ2-3 provide the parts outside the CDR3, is DGGITQSPKYLFRKEGQNVTLSCEQNLNHDAMYWYRQDPGQGLRLIYYSQIVNDFQKGDIAEGYSVSREKKESFPLTVTSAQKNPTAFYLCASRDPGLADLTDTQYFGPGTRLTVL.

This clone was picked up one time. J is TRBJ1-2 and V is TRBV30, with TRBD1 identical over 11 bases. The J segment lost 10 bases and the V segment lost 0 bases, leaving 4 bases of the junction unmatched. Germline V CDR1 and CDR2: GTSNPN, SVGIG (reference sequence). This CDR3 spans 13 amino acids. CDR3: CAWSVGTGGDYTF. CDR3 bases: TGTGCCTGGAGTGTGGGGACAGGGGGGGACTACACCTTC.

This clone was detected only once. The chain is built from TRBV2 and TRBJ1-2; 7 positions match TRBD1. The germline V gene encodes CDR1 SNHLY and CDR2 FYNNEI. With 6 bases clipped from V and 7 bases from J, the junction kept 8 bases outside the gene matches. This CDR3 spans 13 amino acids. Here the CDR3 reads CASSNSQGFGYTF. DNA for the CDR3: TGTGCCAGCAGCAACTCACAGGGGTTTGGCTACACCTTC.

This chain links TRBV2 with TRBJ1-1; D perhaps matches TRBD1 (6 bases). Germline CDR1 is SNHLY and CDR2 is FYNNEI. CDR3 length: 14 residues. V was pared by 6 bases and J by 0 bases, with 11 bases between. The CDR3 protein is CASSPGTLNTEAFF. The CDR3 nucleotides are TGTGCCAGCAGCCCCGGGACATTGAACACTGAAGCTTTCTTT.

This clone was observed a few times. This chain's CDR3 is CASSFQDSTNTEAFF. DNA for the CDR3: TGTGCCAGCAGCTTCCAGGACAGCACAAACACTGAAGCTTTCTTT. The rearrangement uses TRBV7-9 and TRBJ1-1; weak D call: TRBD1 (6 bases). This CDR3 contains 15 residues. Trimming left V 3 bases short and J 2 bases short, with 13 bases between. The germline V gene encodes CDR1 SEHNR and CDR2 FQNEAQ (reference sequence).

The V call is TRBV6-5, the J call TRBJ2-1; tentative D call: TRBD2 (7 bases). CDR3 length: 12 residues. Germline CDR1 reads MNHEY; CDR2 reads SVGAGI. Trimming pared 11 bases from V and 10 bases from J, leaving 18 bases between. The DNA for the CDR3 is TGTGCCTCCGAGGGGGGGACGGACGAGCAGTTCTTC. It encodes CASEGGTDEQFF.

On this clone itself: This sample also contains other DNA sequences that code for the same CDR3. The rearrangement links TRBV27 to TRBJ2-7; 9 nucleotides agree with TRBD1. V lost 1 base, J lost 2 bases, and 3 bases stayed unmatched. The CDR3 sequence is 15 residues long. Germline loops: CDR1 MNHEY, CDR2 SMNVEV (reference sequence). In DNA, the CDR3 is TGTGCCAGCAGTTTATTAGGACAGGGGACCTACGAGCAGTACTTC. It yields the protein CASSLLGQGTYEQYF.

The V gene is TRBV5-1, the J gene TRBJ2-5; 9 bases match TRBD2. Germline V CDR1 and CDR2: SGHRS, YFSETQ. With V trimmed by 0 bases and J by 0 bases, 6 bases remained unmatched. The length of the CDR3 is 17 residues. CDR3 region: CASSLAPQRGDQETQYF. The CDR3 DNA follows: TGCGCCAGCAGCTTGGCCCCGCAGCGGGGGGACCAAGAGACCCAGTACTTC.

This clone was recorded once. The chain joins TRBV5-1 to TRBJ2-2; no clear D gene. The CDR3 is 14 amino acids. CDR1 is SGHRS, CDR2 YFSETQ, per germline. V lost 1 base and J 1 base, leaving 5 bases between the germline ends. The CDR3 DNA reads TGCGCCAGCAGCTTGAGCCAGAACACCGGGGAGCTGTTTTTT. Residues: CASSLSQNTGELFF.

The rearrangement uses TRBV9 and TRBJ1-4, with a tentative D call TRBD1 (5 bases). Looked up from germline, CDR1 is SGDLS and CDR2 is YYNGEE. The CDR3 extends over 15 amino acids. The germline V and J ends were trimmed by 0 bases and 7 bases, with 13 bases remaining between them. The CDR3 DNA reads TGTGCCAGCAGCGTAGATTACCAGGGAGGTGAAAAACTGTTTTTT. It is translated as CASSVDYQGGEKLFF.

The chain joins TRBV6-1 to TRBJ1-2; TRBD1 might be the D (5 bases). Trimming took off 3 bases at V and 2 bases at J, with 19 bases between the two ends. Per the germline V gene, CDR1 is MNHNS and CDR2 is SASEGT. CDR3 length equals 17 residues. In DNA, the CDR3 is TGTGCCAGCAGTGACCCCCTTAAGGGACTCGAAAACTATGGCTACACCTTC. This sequence encodes CASSDPLKGLENYGYTF.

The chain is built from TRBV24-1 and TRBJ2-2; no definite D call. There are 13 residues in the CDR3. V shed 5 bases and J shed 7 bases, with 10 bases lying between them. Germline CDR1 KGHDR, CDR2 SFDVKD. CDR3 residues: CATSGGFGGELFF. CDR3 sequence (DNA): TGTGCCACCAGTGGAGGATTCGGCGGGGAGCTGTTTTTT.

The genes are TRBV27 and TRBJ1-5, with 7 bases identical to TRBD1. The V gene end was trimmed by 4 bases and the J gene end by 11 bases; junction bases not matched to a gene: 14. The germline V gene has CDR1 MNHEY and CDR2 SMNVEV (reference sequence). This CDR3 region has 15 residues. CDR3 in amino acids: CASSSRQGSAVAQHF. Written as DNA, the CDR3 is TGTGCCAGCAGTTCTCGACAGGGCTCAGCGGTGGCCCAGCATTTT.

The gene calls are TRBV6-2 or TRBV6-3 and TRBJ2-7; 7 bases are shared with TRBD1. Per germline, CDR1 MNHEY and CDR2 SVGEGT. The CDR3 length is 15 residues. The trim removed 5 bases at V and 3 bases at J, leaving 10 bases unmatched. The chain's CDR3 is CASSPGTAVNYEQYF. The DNA of the CDR3 is TGTGCCAGCAGTCCCGGGACAGCCGTCAACTACGAGCAGTACTTC.